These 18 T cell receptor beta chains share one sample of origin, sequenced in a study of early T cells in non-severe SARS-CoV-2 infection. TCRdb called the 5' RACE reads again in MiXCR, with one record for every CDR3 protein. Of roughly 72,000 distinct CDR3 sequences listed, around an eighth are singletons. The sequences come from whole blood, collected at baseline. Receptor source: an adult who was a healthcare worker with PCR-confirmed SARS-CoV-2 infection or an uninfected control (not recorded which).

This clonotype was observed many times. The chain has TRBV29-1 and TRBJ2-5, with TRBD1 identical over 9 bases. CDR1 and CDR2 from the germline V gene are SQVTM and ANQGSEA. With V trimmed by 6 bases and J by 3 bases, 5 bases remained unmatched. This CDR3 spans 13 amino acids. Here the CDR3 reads CSVMTGGEETQYF. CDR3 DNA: TGCAGCGTCATGACAGGGGGGGAAGAGACCCAGTACTTC.

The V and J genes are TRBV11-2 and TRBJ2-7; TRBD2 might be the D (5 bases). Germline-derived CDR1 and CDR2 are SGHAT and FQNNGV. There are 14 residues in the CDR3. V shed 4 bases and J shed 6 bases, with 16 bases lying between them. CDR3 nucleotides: TGTGCCAGCAGCTCTCCGGTGAGGGCCCCCGAGCAGTACTTC. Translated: CASSSPVRAPEQYF.

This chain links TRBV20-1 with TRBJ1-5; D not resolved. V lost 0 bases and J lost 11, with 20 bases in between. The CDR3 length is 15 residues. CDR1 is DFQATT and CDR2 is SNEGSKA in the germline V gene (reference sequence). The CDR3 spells CSAREPGTVLVAQHF. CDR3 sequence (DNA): TGCAGTGCTAGAGAACCCGGAACGGTTTTAGTAGCCCAGCATTTT.

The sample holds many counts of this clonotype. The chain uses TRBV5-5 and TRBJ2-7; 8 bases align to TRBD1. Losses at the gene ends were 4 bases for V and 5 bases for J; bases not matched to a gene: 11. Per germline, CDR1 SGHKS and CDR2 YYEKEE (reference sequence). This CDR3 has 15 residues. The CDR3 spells CASSPPQGAYDEQYF. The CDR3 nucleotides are TGTGCCAGCAGCCCCCCCCAGGGGGCTTACGACGAGCAGTACTTC.

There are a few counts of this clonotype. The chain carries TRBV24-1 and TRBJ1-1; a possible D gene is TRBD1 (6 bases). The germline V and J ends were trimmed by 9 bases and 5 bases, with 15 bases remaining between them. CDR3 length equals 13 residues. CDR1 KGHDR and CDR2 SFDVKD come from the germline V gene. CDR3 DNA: TGTGCCACCTCCGGGGGGCGGGGGACTGAAGCTTTCTTT. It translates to CATSGGRGTEAFF.

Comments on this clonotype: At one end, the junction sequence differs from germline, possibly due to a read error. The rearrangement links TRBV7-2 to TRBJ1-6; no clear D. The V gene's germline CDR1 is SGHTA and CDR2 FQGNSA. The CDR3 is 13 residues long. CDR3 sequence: CASSLERKSPLHF. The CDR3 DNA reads TGTGCCAGCAGCTTAGAGAGGAAATCACCCCTCCATTTT.

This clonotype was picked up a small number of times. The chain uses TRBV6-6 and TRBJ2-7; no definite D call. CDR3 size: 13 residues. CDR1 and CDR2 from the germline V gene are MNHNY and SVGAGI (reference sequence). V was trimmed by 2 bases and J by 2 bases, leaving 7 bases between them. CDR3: CASSYVGTYEQYF. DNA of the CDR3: TGTGCCAGCAGTTACGTCGGAACCTACGAGCAGTACTTC.

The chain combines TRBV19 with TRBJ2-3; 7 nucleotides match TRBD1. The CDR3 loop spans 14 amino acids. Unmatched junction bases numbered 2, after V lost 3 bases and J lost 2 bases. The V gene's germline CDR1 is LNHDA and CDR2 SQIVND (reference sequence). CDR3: CASSMGQLTDTQYF. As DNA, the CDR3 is TGTGCCAGTAGTATGGGACAGCTCACAGATACGCAGTATTTT.

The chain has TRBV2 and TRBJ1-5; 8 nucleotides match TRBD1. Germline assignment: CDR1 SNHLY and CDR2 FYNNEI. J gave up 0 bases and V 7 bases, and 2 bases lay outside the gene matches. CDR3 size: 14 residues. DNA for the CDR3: TGTGCCAGCAACAGGGGGAATAGCAATCAGCCCCAGCATTTT. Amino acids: CASNRGNSNQPQHF. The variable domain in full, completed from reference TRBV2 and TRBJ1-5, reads EPEVTQTPSHQVTQMGQEVILRCVPISNHLYFYWYRQILGQKVEFLVSFYNNEISEKSEIFDDQFSVERPDGSNFTLKIRSTKLEDSAMYFCASNRGNSNQPQHFGDGTRLSIL.

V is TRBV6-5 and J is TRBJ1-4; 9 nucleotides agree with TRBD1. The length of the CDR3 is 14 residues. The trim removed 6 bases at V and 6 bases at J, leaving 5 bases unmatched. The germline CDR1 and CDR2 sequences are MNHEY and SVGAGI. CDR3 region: CASSTQGADEKLFF. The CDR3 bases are TGTGCCAGCAGCACACAGGGGGCAGATGAAAAACTGTTTTTT.

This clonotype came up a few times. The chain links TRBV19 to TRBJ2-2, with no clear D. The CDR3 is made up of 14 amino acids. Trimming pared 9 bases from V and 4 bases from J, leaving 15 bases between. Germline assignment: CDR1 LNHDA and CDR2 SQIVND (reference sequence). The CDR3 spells CASTPGRITGELFF. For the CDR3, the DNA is TGTGCCAGCACGCCCGGACGAATCACCGGGGAGCTGTTTTTT.

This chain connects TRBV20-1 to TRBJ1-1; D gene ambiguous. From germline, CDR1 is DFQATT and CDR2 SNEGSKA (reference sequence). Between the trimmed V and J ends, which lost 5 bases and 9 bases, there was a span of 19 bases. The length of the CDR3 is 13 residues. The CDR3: CSAPQAMGRQAFF. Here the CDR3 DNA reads TGCAGTGCTCCTCAGGCTATGGGCAGGCAAGCTTTCTTT.

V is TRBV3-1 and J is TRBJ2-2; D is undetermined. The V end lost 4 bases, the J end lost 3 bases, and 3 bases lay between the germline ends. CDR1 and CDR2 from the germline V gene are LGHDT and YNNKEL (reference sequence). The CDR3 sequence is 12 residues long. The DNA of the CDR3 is TGTGCCAGCAGCCCTCACACCGGGGAGCTGTTTTTT. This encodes CASSPHTGELFF.

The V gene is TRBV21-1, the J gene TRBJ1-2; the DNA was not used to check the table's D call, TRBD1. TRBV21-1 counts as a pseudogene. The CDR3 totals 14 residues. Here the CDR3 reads CARPPGSPNYGYTF. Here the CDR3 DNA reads TGTGCCAGACCACCCGGGTCTCCTAACTATGGCTACACCTTC.

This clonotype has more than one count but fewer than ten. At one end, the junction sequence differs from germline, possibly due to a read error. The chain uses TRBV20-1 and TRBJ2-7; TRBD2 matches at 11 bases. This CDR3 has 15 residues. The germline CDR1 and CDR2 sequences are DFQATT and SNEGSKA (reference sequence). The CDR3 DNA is TGCAGTGCTCCAGATAGCGGGGGGGCCTCCCACGAGCAGTACTTC. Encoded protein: CSAPDSGGASHEQYF.

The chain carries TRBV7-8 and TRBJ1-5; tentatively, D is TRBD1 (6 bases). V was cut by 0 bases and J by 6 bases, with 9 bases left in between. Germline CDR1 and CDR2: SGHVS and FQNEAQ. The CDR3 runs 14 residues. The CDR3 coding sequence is TGTGCCAGCAGCTTAGCGGGGGCCGTTCAGCCCCAGCATTTT. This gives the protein CASSLAGAVQPQHF.

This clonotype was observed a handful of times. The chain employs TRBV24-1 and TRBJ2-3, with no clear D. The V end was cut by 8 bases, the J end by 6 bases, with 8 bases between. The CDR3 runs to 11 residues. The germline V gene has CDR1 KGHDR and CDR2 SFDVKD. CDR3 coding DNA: TGTGCCACCACGGTCGGGGATACGCAGTATTTT. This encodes CATTVGDTQYF.

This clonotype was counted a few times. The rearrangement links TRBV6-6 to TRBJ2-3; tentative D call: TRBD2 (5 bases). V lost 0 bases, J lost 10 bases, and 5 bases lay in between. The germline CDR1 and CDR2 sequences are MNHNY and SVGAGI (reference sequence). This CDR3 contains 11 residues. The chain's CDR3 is CASSYSGAQYF. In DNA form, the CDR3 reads TGTGCCAGCAGTTACTCCGGGGCGCAGTATTTT.